What follows are 10 T cell receptor beta chains derived from one specimen sequenced in a study of beta chain features in type 1 diabetes. What was sequenced were expressed TCRB transcripts, since all of the isolated RNA had been reverse transcribed. Repertoires were generated with immunoSEQ multiplex PCR, while TCRdb's copy carries only in-frame clones and drops some. The sample contains about half a million clones, 9.5% to 12% of which appear only once. Sequencing used naive CD4+ T cells from blood. These receptors were collected from a young woman in good health.

The rearrangement links TRBV25-1 to TRBJ1-1; D unclear. Germline loops: CDR1 MGHDK, CDR2 SYGVNS. The CDR3 sequence is 14 residues long. Trimming removed 5 bases from V and 4 bases from J, with 14 bases in between. The DNA of the CDR3 is TGTGCCAGCAGTTTACGGGGTGGCGTCACTGAAGCTTTCTTT. Translating it yields CASSLRGGVTEAFF. Full variable domain (missing parts from reference TRBV25-1 and TRBJ1-1): EADIYQTPRYLVIGTGKKITLECSQTMGHDKMYWYQQDPGMELHLIHYSYGVNSTEKGDLSSESTVSRIRTEHFPLTLESARPSHTSQYLCASSLRGGVTEAFFGQGTRLTVV.

This sequence joins TRBV7-3 and TRBJ2-3; possibly TRBD1 for D (6 bases). The CDR3 runs 14 residues. Germline V gene lookup returns CDR1 SGHTA and CDR2 FQGTGA. V was cut by 4 bases and J by 2 bases, with 10 bases left in between. The CDR3 bases are TGTGCCAGCAGCTCCGGGACAAACACAGATACGCAGTATTTT. This encodes CASSSGTNTDTQYF.

The sample holds a few counts of this clone. The genes are TRBV6-5 and TRBJ2-7; no definite D call. With 0 bases removed from V and 6 bases from J, the gap between germline ends came to 15 bases. This CDR3 has 15 residues. Germline loops: CDR1 MNHEY, CDR2 SVGAGI. CDR3 bases: TGTGCCAGCAGTTACTCGAGACTCAAGGCCATCGAGCAGTACGTC. This codes for CASSYSRLKAIEQYV.

The CDR3: CASSDRTGYGYTF. CDR3 in DNA: TGTGCCAGCAGTGATAGGACAGGCTATGGCTACACCTTC. This chain uses TRBV2 with TRBJ1-2; 7 nucleotides agree with TRBD1. Per the germline V gene, CDR1 is SNHLY and CDR2 is FYNNEI. Trimming at V came to 3 bases and at J to 4 bases, leaving 2 bases not matched to a gene. The CDR3 length is 13 residues.

The chain combines TRBV7-9 with TRBJ1-2; possible D gene TRBD1, 5 bases. CDR1 and CDR2 from the germline V gene are SEHNR and FQNEAQ (reference sequence). Trimming shortened V by 5 bases and J by 6 bases, and 13 bases separated the two germline ends. The length of the CDR3 is 13 residues. The CDR3 bases are TGTGCCAGCAGCCCAAGGGACCTGAATGGCTACACCTTC. Encoded protein: CASSPRDLNGYTF. The full variable domain, with the rest looked up from reference TRBV7-9 and TRBJ1-2, is DTGVSQNPRHKITKRGQNVTFRCDPISEHNRLYWYRQTLGQGPEFLTYFQNEAQLEKSRLLSDRFSAERPKGSFSTLEIQRTEQGDSAMYLCASSPRDLNGYTFGSGTRLTVV.

The chain combines TRBV10-2 with TRBJ2-5; D gene ambiguous. The ends were cut back, 6 bases at V and 7 bases at J, with 15 bases in the middle. Germline V gene lookup returns CDR1 WSHSY and CDR2 SAAADI. CDR3 length: 13 amino acids. This chain's CDR3 is CASREVKWGTQYF. CDR3 nucleotides: TGCGCCAGCAGAGAGGTGAAATGGGGGACCCAGTACTTC.

The chain couples TRBV30 to TRBJ1-1; TRBD1 matches 9 bases. Germline lookup yields CDR1 GTSNPN and CDR2 SVGIG (reference sequence). V dropped 8 bases and J dropped 1; count of bases not matched to a gene: 2. The CDR3 contains 12 residues. CDR3 region: CARDRANTEAFF. For the CDR3, the DNA is TGTGCCCGGGACAGGGCGAACACTGAAGCTTTCTTT.

This clone was picked up a small number of times. The chain is built from TRBV15 and TRBJ2-7; TRBD1 matches 7 bases. Per the germline V gene, CDR1 is LNHNV and CDR2 is YYDKDF (reference sequence). V lost 1 base to trimming and J lost 0 bases; unmatched junction nucleotides: 0. The length of the CDR3 is 14 residues. CDR3 protein: CATSRGQGSYEQYV. The CDR3 nucleotides read TGTGCCACCAGCAGAGGACAGGGCTCCTACGAGCAGTACGTC.

V gene TRBV30 combines with J gene TRBJ1-5; D is uncertain. Germline assignment: CDR1 GTSNPN and CDR2 SVGIG (reference sequence). V was cut by 5 bases and J by 4 bases, with 9 bases left in between. The CDR3 sequence is 12 residues long. CDR3 amino acids: CAWDRRNQPQHF. CDR3 nucleotide sequence: TGTGCCTGGGACCGGCGGAATCAGCCCCAGCATTTT.

This clone was found many times. The chain couples TRBV30 to TRBJ2-2; 7 bases fit TRBD1. This CDR3 is 15 amino acids long. The junction had 9 bases not matched to a gene; V was cut back by 3 bases and J by 5 bases. The germline CDR1 and CDR2 sequences are GTSNPN and SVGIG (reference sequence). As DNA, the CDR3 is TGTGCCTGGAGGAAGACAGGGTTGAGGACCGGGGAGCTGTTTTTT. Translating it yields CAWRKTGLRTGELFF. Looking up the rest from reference TRBV30 and TRBJ2-2 gives the full variable domain: SQTIHQWPATLVQPVGSPLSLECTVEGTSNPNLYWYRQAAGRGLQLLFYSVGIGQISSEVPQNLSASRPQDRQFILSSKKLLLSDSGFYLCAWRKTGLRTGELFFGEGSRLTVL.